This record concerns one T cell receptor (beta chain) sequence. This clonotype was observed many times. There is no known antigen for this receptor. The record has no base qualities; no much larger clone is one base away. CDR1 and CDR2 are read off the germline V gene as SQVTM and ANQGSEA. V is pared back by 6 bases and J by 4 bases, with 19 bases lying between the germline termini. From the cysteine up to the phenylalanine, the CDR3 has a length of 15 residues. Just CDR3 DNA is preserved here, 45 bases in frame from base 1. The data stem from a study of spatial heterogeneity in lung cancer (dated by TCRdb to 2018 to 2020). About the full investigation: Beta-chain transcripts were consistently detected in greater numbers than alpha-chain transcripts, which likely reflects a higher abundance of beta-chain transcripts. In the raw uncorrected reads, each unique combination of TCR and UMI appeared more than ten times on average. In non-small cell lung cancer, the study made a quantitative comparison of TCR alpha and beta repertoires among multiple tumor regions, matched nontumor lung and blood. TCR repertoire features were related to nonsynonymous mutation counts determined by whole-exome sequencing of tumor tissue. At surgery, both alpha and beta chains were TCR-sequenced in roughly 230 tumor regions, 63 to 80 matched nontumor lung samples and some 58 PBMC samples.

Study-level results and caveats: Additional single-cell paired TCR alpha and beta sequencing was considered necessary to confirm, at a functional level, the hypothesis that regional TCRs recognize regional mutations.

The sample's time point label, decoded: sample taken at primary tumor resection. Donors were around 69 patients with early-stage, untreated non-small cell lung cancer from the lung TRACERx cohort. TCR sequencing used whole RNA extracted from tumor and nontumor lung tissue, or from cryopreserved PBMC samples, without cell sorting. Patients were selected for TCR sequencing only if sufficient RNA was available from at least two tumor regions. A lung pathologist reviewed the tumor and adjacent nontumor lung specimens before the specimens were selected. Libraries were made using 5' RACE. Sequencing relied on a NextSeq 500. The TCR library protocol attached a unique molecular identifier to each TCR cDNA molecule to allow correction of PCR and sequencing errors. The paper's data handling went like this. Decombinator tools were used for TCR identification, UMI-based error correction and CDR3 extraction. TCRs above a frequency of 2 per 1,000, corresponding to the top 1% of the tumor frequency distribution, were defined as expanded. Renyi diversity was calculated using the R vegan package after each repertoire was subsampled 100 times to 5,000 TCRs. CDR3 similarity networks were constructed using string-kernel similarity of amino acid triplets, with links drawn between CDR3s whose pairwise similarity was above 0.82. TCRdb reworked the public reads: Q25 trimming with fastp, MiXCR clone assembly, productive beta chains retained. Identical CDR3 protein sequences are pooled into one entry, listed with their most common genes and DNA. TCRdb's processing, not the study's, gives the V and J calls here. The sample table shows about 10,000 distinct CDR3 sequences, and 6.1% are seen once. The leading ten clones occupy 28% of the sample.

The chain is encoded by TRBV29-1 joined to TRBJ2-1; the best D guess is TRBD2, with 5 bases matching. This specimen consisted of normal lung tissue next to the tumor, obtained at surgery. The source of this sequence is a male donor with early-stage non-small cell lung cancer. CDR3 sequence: CSVTSMGSGYNEQFF. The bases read TGCAGCGTAACCAGTATGGGGAGTGGGTACAATGAGCAGTTCTTC.